A selection of T cell receptor beta chains follows, all from one sample in a study of T cell responses to AZD1222 COVID-19 vaccine. Assay: immunoSEQ multiplex PCR; the TCRdb copy retains only in-frame clones and omits some. The sample carries approximately 190,000 clones, more than 80% recorded once. The specimen was peripheral blood, collected 28 days after the second dose of the MenACWY control vaccine. These receptor sequences come from an adult who received the MenACWY meningococcal vaccine as a control. CDR3s include the opening cysteine and the closing phenylalanine or tryptophan. Fields, in order: V gene, clone size, J gene, D gene, CDR3 length, CDR3 DNA, CDR3 protein. A D gene is named only where the DNA matches it firmly. Only some rows state a clone size, as once, few, many or a class for expanded clones.

>TRBV7-2|-|TRBJ2-3|TRBD2|15
TGTGCCAGCAGCTTCTCCGGGACTACGATGTATACGCAGTATTTT
CASSFSGTTMYTQYF
>TRBV6-6|-|TRBJ1-3|-|14
TGTGCCAGCAGTTATCGGGGAACAGGAAACACCATATATTTT
CASSYRGTGNTIYF
>TRBV28|once|TRBJ2-1|TRBD2|16
TGTGCCAGCAGTCTCGGGACTAGCGGGAGGGTAGGTGAGCAGTTCTTC
CASSLGTSGRVGEQFF
>TRBV27|-|TRBJ2-5|-|13
TGTGCCAGCAGTTCAGACTACCACCGGACCCAGTACTTC
CASSSDYHRTQYF
>TRBV5-6|-|TRBJ1-5|TRBD1|14
TGTGCCAGCAGCTACGGACAGGGCGGGCAGCCCCAGCATTTT
CASSYGQGGQPQHF
>TRBV7-9|-|TRBJ2-1|TRBD1|15
TGTGCCAGCAGCCCCGGGACAGGGAACCACAATGAGCAGTTCTTC
CASSPGTGNHNEQFF
>TRBV7-9|-|TRBJ2-1|-|12
TGTGCCAGCAGCTTAATCGACCCGGGACAGTTCTTC
CASSLIDPGQFF
>TRBV5-1|-|TRBJ1-1|-|13
TGCGCCAGCAGCTTGGGAGGGCGCACTGAAGCTTTCTTT
CASSLGGRTEAFF
>TRBV6-6|-|TRBJ1-4|TRBD1|14
TGTGCCAGCAGACTCGGACAGGGCGAAGAAAAACTGTTTTTT
CASRLGQGEEKLFF
>TRBV18|-|TRBJ2-7|-|16
TGTGCCAGCTCACCAACCAAGGCCCCCCTTACCTACGAGCAGTACTTC
CASSPTKAPLTYEQYF
>TRBV18|-|TRBJ2-3|-|15
TGTGCCAGCTCACCGGGACAATCGAGCACAGATACGCAGTATTTT
CASSPGQSSTDTQYF
>TRBV3-1/TRBV3-2|-|TRBJ1-2|-|15
TGTGCCAGCAGCCAACGGCGGATCTCTGGCTATGGCTACACCTTC
CASSQRRISGYGYTF
>TRBV11-2|-|TRBJ2-1|TRBD1|11
TGTGCCAGCAGCTTGCCAGGGGGCAAGTTCTTC
CASSLPGGKFF
>TRBV5-5|-|TRBJ2-7|-|12
TGTGCCAGCAGGACGGGCCCCTACGAGCAGTACTTC
CASRTGPYEQYF
>TRBV10-3|-|TRBJ2-3|TRBD2|15
TGTGCCACCGACAAAGCGGGAGACCACACAGATACGCAGTATTTT
CATDKAGDHTDTQYF
>TRBV7-3|-|TRBJ2-2|TRBD2|18
TGTGCCAGCAGCTTAATAGGTAGCGGGAGAGCGGGGACCGGGGAGCTGTTTTTT
CASSLIGSGRAGTGELFF
>TRBV30|once|TRBJ1-4|-|15
TGTGCCCGCGCCACTGGGGGGGCAACTAATGAAAAACTGTTTTTT
CARATGGATNEKLFF
>TRBV7-2|few|TRBJ2-1|TRBD2|13
TGTGCCAGCCATAGCGGGAAGGGGAATGAGCAGTTCTTC
CASHSGKGNEQFF
>TRBV9|-|TRBJ1-4|-|14
TGTGCCAGCAGCGTAGCGGGGGGAAATGAAAAACTGTTTTTT
CASSVAGGNEKLFF
>TRBV3-1/TRBV3-2|-|TRBJ1-4|-|12
TGTGCCAGCAGCCAAGATAATGAAAAACTGTTTTTT
CASSQDNEKLFF
>TRBV3-1/TRBV3-2|once|TRBJ1-3|-|18
TGTGCCAGCAGCCAAGATGAGCAGGGGAGAGGGTCTGGAAACACCATATATTTT
CASSQDEQGRGSGNTIYF
>TRBV7-2|-|TRBJ1-2|-|14
TGTGCCAGCAGCTTTCCAGCGAAACGAGATGGCTACACCTTC
CASSFPAKRDGYTF
>TRBV30|-|TRBJ1-6|-|15
TGTGCCTGGAGTGTGGCCAGGGCGGGGGATTCACCCCTCCACTTT
CAWSVARAGDSPLHF
>TRBV19|-|TRBJ1-2|TRBD1|15
TGTGCCAGTAGTACCGGGACAGTCGAATTGTATGGCTACACCTTC
CASSTGTVELYGYTF
>TRBV7-2|-|TRBJ1-2|-|15
TGTGCCAGCAGCTTAATTTCAGGACAATCCTATGGCTACACCTTC
CASSLISGQSYGYTF
>TRBV7-9|-|TRBJ2-5|-|10
TGTGCCAGTGGGGGTGAGACCCAGTACTTC
CASGGETQYF
>TRBV7-9|-|TRBJ1-4|TRBD1|15
TGTGCCAGCAGCTCCGACAGGGCGGGAGATGAAAAACTGTTTTTT
CASSSDRAGDEKLFF
>TRBV5-6|-|TRBJ2-5|-|16
TGTGCCAGCAGTTTTAAGTTGGCGGTTAGTCGAGAGACCCAGTACTTC
CASSFKLAVSRETQYF
>TRBV29-1|-|TRBJ1-4|-|13
TGCAGCGTTGAAGATGGGTTAAATGAAAAACTGTTTTTT
CSVEDGLNEKLFF
>TRBV5-5|-|TRBJ1-2|-|13
TGTGCCAGCCATGGCACATGGGGCTATGGCTACACCTTC
CASHGTWGYGYTF
>TRBV6-5|-|TRBJ1-1|-|14
TGTGCCAGCAGTTACGGTACCGAGACAGGAGAGGCTTTCTTT
CASSYGTETGEAFF
>TRBV9|-|TRBJ1-1|TRBD1|15
TGTGCCAGCAGCACTCTTGGACAGGGAGTCACTGAAGCTTTCTTT
CASSTLGQGVTEAFF
>TRBV20-1|-|TRBJ1-1|-|10
TGCAGTGCTAGACATTATGAAGCTTTCTTT
CSARHYEAFF
>TRBV20-1|-|TRBJ1-1|-|10
TGCAGTGCTAGAGGGCCCACAGGTTTCTTT
CSARGPTGFF
>TRBV19|-|TRBJ1-1|TRBD1|14
TGTGCCAGTAGCAAGACAGGGGTTGACACTGAAGCTTTCTTT
CASSKTGVDTEAFF